Detailed here is one TCR beta chain. These data belong to a study of blood T cell repertoires in COVID-19. This CDR3 has 13 residues. Germline assignment: CDR1 LNHDA and CDR2 SQIVND (reference sequence). Trimming stripped 6 bases from V and 3 bases from J, with 11 bases between. Generated by immunoSEQ multiplex PCR, the TCRdb table keeps only in-frame clones and is missing some. The table has approximately 300,000 clones, 89% seen once. This TCR came from a man between 18 and 29 years old who had recovered from COVID-19. The sample consisted of peripheral blood. This rearrangement joins TRBV19 to TRBJ1-1; D unresolved. The CDR3 region is CASRLRRDTEAFF. CDR3 nucleotides: TGTGCCAGTAGATTAAGGCGGGACACTGAAGCTTTCTTT.